This is a list of T cell receptor beta chains from one sample in a study of blood T cells in healthy people across ages. TCRdb called the 5' RACE reads again in MiXCR, with one record for every CDR3 protein. The repertoire has around 2 million distinct CDR3 sequences, 39% of them found once; the top ten carry about 21%. Sequencing input: blood. The source of these receptors is a human donor in good health. CDR3s include the opening cysteine and the closing phenylalanine or tryptophan. Clone size, where shown, is once, few, many, or a class for clones that have expanded.

14	TRBJ2-5	TRBV12-3/TRBV12-4	-	CASSRSFAQETQYF
14	TRBJ1-2	TRBV2	-	CASSETAYPYGYTF
11	TRBJ1-2	TRBV28	-	CASTAWAGYTF
19	TRBJ2-6	TRBV5-1	-	CASTSRQVLPHSGANVLTF
17	TRBJ1-2	TRBV10-3	-	CAIRGGHTEGSNYGYTF
14	TRBJ1-1	TRBV7-2	-	CASSFANMNTEAFF
14	TRBJ2-1	TRBV3-1	few	CASSLLTGVVEQFF
14	TRBJ1-1	TRBV5-6	-	CASSARGHLNEAFF
15	TRBJ1-2	TRBV4-2	few	CASSQDLRGLGGYTF
16	-	TRBV5-6	few	CASSLIESQHQETQYF
13	TRBJ2-7	TRBV29-1	-	CIDRVEYQETQYF
14	TRBJ2-7	TRBV6-1	many	CASKVYSPNYEQYF
15	TRBJ2-3	TRBV7-7	-	CASSLASGVADTQYF
15	TRBJ1-1	TRBV6-4	-	CASSVLVSGQSEAFF
13	TRBJ2-7	TRBV5-1	-	CASSLGANWEQYF
18	TRBJ2-1	TRBV20-1	few	CSAKGTRRTWESSLEQFF
13	TRBJ2-5	TRBV13	-	CASSSSGWETQYF
15	TRBJ2-1	TRBV7-8	-	CASSLSYGGADEQFF
15	TRBJ2-7	TRBV6-1	-	CASSILGDPSYEQYF
13	TRBJ2-5	TRBV20-1	-	CSAREKGMETQYF
17	TRBJ1-5	TRBV15	-	CATSRDPRAWGNQPQHF
12	TRBJ2-7	TRBV7-9	many	CASSSEPYEQYF
13	TRBJ1-6	TRBV4-1	few	CASSQGANSPLHF
13	TRBJ1-2	TRBV7-2	once	CASSLPSGGGYTF
14	TRBJ1-2	TRBV15	-	CATSPGGENYGYTF
15	TRBJ2-7	TRBV4-1	few	CASSQDVAGSYEQYF
13	TRBJ1-1	TRBV29-1	-	CSVLKSGNTEAFF
13	TRBJ1-2	TRBV5-1	few	CASSLGPSSGYTF
14	TRBJ2-5	TRBV20-1	-	CSARDSRGEETQYF
15	TRBJ2-5	TRBV5-1	-	CASSGEGHEGETQYF
14	TRBJ2-3	TRBV29-1	-	CSVGGQGYTDTQYF
14	TRBJ2-2	TRBV10-3	-	CAISAWLNTGELFF
16	TRBJ2-1	TRBV24-1	few	CATSGLDKSSYNEQFF